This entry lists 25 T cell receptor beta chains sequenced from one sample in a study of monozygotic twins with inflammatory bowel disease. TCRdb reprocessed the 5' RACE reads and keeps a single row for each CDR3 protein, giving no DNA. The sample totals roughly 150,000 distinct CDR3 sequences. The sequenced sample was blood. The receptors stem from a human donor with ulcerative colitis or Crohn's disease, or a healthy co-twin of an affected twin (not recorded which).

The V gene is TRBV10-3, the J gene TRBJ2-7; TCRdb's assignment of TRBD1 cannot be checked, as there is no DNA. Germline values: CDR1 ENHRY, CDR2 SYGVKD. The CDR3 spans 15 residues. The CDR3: CAISESRTGKYEQYF.

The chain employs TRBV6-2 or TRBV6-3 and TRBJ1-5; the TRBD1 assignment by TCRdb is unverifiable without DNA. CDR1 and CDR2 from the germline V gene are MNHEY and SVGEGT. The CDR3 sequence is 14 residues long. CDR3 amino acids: CASRSTGSNQPQHF.

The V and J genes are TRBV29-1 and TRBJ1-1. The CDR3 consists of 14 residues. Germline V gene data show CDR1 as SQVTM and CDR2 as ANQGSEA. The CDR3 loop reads CSVGILKANTEAFF. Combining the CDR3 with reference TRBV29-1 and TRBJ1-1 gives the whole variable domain SAVISQKPSRDICQRGTSLTIQCQVDSQVTMMFWYRQQPGQSLTLIATANQGSEATYESGFVIDKFPISRPNLTFSTLTVSNMSPEDSSIYLCSVGILKANTEAFFGQGTRLTVV.

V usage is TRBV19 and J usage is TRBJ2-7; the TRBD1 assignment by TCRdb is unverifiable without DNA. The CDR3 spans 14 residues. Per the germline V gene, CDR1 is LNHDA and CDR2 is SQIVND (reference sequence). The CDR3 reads CASSARTGGWEQYF.

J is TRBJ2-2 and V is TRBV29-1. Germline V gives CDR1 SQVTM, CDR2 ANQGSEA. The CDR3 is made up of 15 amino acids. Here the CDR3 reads CSVDEGFANTGELFF.

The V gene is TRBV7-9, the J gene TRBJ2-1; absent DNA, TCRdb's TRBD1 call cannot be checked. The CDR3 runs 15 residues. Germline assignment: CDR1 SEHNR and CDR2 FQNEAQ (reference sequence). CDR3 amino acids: CASTNPGKSYNEQFF.

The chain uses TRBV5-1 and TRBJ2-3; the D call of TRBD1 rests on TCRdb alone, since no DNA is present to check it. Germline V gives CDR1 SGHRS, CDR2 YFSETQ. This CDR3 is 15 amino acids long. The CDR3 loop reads CASRGGTKGTDTQYF.

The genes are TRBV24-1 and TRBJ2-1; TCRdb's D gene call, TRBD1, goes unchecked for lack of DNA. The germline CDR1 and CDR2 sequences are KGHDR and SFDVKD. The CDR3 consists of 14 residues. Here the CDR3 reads CATSDLEYSPMQFF.

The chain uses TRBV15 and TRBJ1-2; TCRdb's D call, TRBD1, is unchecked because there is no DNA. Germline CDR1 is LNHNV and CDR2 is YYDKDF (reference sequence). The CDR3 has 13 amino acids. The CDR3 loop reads CATSGGDSYGYTF.

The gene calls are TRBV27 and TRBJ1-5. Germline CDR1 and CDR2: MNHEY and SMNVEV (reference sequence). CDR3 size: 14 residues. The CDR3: CANRRVYSNQPQHF.

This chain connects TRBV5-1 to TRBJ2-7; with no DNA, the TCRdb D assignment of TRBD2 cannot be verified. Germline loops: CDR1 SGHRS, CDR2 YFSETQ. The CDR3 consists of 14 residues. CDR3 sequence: CASSLVSGSYEQYF.

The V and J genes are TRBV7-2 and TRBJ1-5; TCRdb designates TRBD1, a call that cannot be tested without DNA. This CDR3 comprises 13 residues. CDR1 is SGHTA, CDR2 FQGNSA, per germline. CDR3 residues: CASSLVGRGPQHF.

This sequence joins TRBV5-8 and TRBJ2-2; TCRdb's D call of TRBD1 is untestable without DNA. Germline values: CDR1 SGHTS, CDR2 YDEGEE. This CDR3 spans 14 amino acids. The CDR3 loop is CASSGGQITGELFF.

CDR3 sequence: CASSLRDDGNQPQHF. V gene TRBV12-3 or TRBV12-4 combines with J gene TRBJ1-5; the D gene TCRdb calls, TRBD1, cannot be checked with no DNA. CDR3 length equals 15 residues.

CDR3 loop: CSVEGREVYEQYF. This chain joins TRBV29-1 and TRBJ2-7. The CDR3 has 13 residues. Germline assignment: CDR1 SQVTM and CDR2 ANQGSEA.

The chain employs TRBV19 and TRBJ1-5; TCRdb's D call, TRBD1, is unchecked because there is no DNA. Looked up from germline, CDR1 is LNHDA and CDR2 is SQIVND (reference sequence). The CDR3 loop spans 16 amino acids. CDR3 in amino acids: CASSIDQGARNQPQHF.

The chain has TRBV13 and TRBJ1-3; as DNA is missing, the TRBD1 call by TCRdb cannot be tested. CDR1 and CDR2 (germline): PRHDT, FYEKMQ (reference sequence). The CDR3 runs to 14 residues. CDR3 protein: CASSLGSPADTIYF.

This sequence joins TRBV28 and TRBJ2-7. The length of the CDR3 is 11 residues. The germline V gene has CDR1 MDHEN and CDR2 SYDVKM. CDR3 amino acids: CASSSQYEQYF.

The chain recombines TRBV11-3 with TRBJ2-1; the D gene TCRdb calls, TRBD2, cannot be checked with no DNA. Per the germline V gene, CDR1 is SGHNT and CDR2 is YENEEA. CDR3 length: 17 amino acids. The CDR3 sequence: CASSSPGTSGTNNEQFF.

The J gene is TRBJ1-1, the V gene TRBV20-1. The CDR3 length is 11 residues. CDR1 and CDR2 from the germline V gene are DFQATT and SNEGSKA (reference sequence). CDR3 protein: CSALDPPEAFF.

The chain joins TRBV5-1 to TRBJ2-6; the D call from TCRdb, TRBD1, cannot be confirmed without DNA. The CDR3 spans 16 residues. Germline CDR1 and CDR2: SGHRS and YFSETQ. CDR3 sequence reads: CASSFSRQSGANVLTF. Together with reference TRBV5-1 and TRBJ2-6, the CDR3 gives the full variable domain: KAGVTQTPRYLIKTRGQQVTLSCSPISGHRSVSWYQQTPGQGLQFLFEYFSETQRNKGNFPGRFSGRQFSNSRSEMNVSTLELGDSALYLCASSFSRQSGANVLTFGAGSRLTVL.

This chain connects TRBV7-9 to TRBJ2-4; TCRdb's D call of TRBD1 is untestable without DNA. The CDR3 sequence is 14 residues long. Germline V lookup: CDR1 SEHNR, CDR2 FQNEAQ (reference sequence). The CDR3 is CASSPPRERDIQYF.

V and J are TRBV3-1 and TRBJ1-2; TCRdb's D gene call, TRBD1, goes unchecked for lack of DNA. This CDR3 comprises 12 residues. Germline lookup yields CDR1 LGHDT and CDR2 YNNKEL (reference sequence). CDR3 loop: CASRQGAHGYTF. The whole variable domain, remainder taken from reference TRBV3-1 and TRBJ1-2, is DTAVSQTPKYLVTQMGNDKSIKCEQNLGHDTMYWYKQDSKKFLKIMFSYNNKELIINETVPNRFSPKSPDKAHLNLHINSLELGDSAVYFCASRQGAHGYTFGSGTRLTVV.

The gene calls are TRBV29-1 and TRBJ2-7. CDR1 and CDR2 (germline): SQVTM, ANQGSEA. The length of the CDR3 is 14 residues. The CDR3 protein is CSVEKGQPSYEQYF.

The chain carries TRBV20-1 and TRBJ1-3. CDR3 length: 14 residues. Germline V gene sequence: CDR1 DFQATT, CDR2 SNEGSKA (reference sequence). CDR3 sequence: CSAGDRSSGNTIYF.